The rows below give T cell receptor beta chains drawn from one sample of a study of blood T cell repertoires in COVID-19. The data were produced by immunoSEQ multiplex PCR, yet TCRdb's version contains in-frame clones alone and is incomplete. In the table there are approximately 130,000 clones, about 85% of which are singletons. The sequenced material came from peripheral blood. The receptors shown here come from a man aged 35-49 years with active or convalescent COVID-19. Both conserved end residues are part of each CDR3. The D gene is left open where the match is weak. Size is stated for part of the rows, as once, few or many counts, or as a class when the clone is expanded.

D,V,J,size,CDR3,DNA
TRBD1,TRBV27,TRBJ1-6,few,CASSRGNSPLHF,TGTGCCAGCAGCAGGGGGAATTCACCCCTCCACTTT
.,TRBV6-5,TRBJ2-4,.,CASSYSVTGSNIQYF,TGTGCCAGCAGTTACTCCGTGACAGGCAGCAACATTCAGTACTTC
TRBD1,TRBV4-2,TRBJ1-1,.,CASSQAGGGDTEAFF,TGTGCCAGCAGCCAAGCAGGGGGTGGGGACACTGAAGCTTTCTTT
.,TRBV29-1,TRBJ2-7,.,CSVEGQGGYEQYF,TGCAGCGTTGAAGGCCAGGGGGGATACGAGCAGTACTTC
TRBD1,TRBV4-3,TRBJ1-1,once,CASSRKGQGTEAFF,TGCGCCAGCAGCCGGAAGGGACAGGGAACTGAAGCTTTCTTT
TRBD1,TRBV7-7,TRBJ2-1,.,CASSSILGTGRNEQFF,TGTGCTAGCAGCTCAATCCTAGGGACAGGACGCAATGAGCAGTTCTTC
TRBD2,TRBV4-3,TRBJ2-7,few,CASSLDRGGESYEQYF,TGCGCCAGCAGCCTCGACCGCGGGGGGGAATCCTACGAGCAGTACTTC
TRBD1,TRBV12-5,TRBJ2-2,.,CASGTDRINTGELFF,TGTGCTAGTGGCACGGACAGGATCAACACCGGGGAGCTGTTTTTT
.,TRBV9,TRBJ2-2,.,CASSRRNTGELFF,TGTGCCAGCAGCAGGAGGAACACCGGGGAGCTGTTTTTT
TRBD1,TRBV27,TRBJ2-7,.,CASRSRQGVSYEQYF,TGTGCCAGCCGCTCCCGCCAGGGGGTCTCCTACGAGCAGTACTTC
.,TRBV3-1/TRBV3-2,TRBJ2-7,once,CASSLTSTGICEQYF,TGTGCCAGCAGCCTTACCTCCACAGGGATTTGCGAGCAGTACTTC
TRBD1,TRBV6-7,TRBJ2-7,.,CASSSGQGGYEQYF,TGTGCCAGCAGTTCCGGACAGGGGGGATACGAGCAGTACTTC
.,TRBV9,TRBJ2-2,once,CASSVEGANTGELFF,TGTGCCAGCAGCGTAGAGGGGGCGAACACCGGGGAGCTGTTTTTT
TRBD1,TRBV18,TRBJ1-4,.,CASSPRTGGSEKLFF,TGTGCCAGCTCACCCCGGACAGGAGGGAGTGAAAAACTGTTTTTT
TRBD1,TRBV18,TRBJ1-2,.,CASSPQTGGRATF,TGTGCCAGCTCACCACAGACAGGGGGACGGGCCACCTTC
TRBD1,TRBV14,TRBJ2-7,.,CASSPGQGVWQYF,TGTGCCAGCAGCCCGGGACAGGGAGTTTGGCAGTACTTC
.,TRBV4-1,TRBJ1-5,once,CASSQDLAGSSNQPQHF,TGCGCCAGCAGCCAAGATCTGGCAGGGTCGAGCAATCAGCCCCAGCATTTT
TRBD1,TRBV27,TRBJ1-1,.,CASSPDRGDTEAFF,TGTGCCAGCAGTCCAGACAGGGGAGATACTGAAGCTTTCTTT
.,TRBV19,TRBJ2-3,.,CASRNGGTDTQYF,TGTGCCAGTAGGAATGGGGGGACAGATACGCAGTATTTT
.,TRBV4-3,TRBJ1-3,.,CASSRGEGLGNTIYF,TGCGCCAGCAGCAGAGGGGAGGGGCTTGGAAACACCATATATTTT
.,TRBV4-1,TRBJ1-1,.,CASSQPLTGTEAFF,TGCGCCAGCAGCCAGCCCCTGACAGGAACTGAAGCTTTCTTT
.,TRBV5-4,TRBJ2-7,.,CASSLEGSGRVSYEQYF,TGTGCCAGCAGCTTGGAAGGGTCGGGCAGGGTCTCCTACGAGCAGTACTTC
.,TRBV14,TRBJ2-5,.,CASSQVSGRQETQYF,TGTGCCAGCAGCCAAGTTTCTGGGAGGCAAGAGACCCAGTACTTC
.,TRBV7-9,TRBJ1-2,.,CASSLNSRYGYTF,TGTGCCAGCAGCTTAAACAGTCGCTATGGCTACACCTTC
.,TRBV2,TRBJ2-3,.,CASSARLLADTQYF,TGTGCCAGCAGTGCGCGGCTCCTGGCAGATACGCAGTATTTT
TRBD2,TRBV7-9,TRBJ2-1,.,CASSTGTSGGGFSYNEQFF,TGTGCCAGCAGCACCGGGACTAGCGGGGGGGGATTTTCCTACAATGAGCAGTTCTTC
TRBD2,TRBV5-8,TRBJ2-3,few,CASSLDSGATDTQYF,TGTGCCAGCAGCTTGGACAGCGGGGCCACAGATACGCAGTATTTT
TRBD2,TRBV4-3,TRBJ2-5,.,CASSQGTSGETQYF,TGCGCCAGCAGCCAAGGGACTAGTGGGGAGACCCAGTACTTC
.,TRBV7-9,TRBJ2-2,.,CASSMHSNTGELFF,TGTGCCAGCAGTATGCACTCCAACACCGGGGAGCTGTTTTTT
.,TRBV6-5,TRBJ1-2,.,CATGGGYGYTF,TGTGCCACCGGGGGGGGCTATGGCTACACCTTC
.,TRBV7-3,TRBJ2-3,.,CASSFGSLTDTQYF,TGTGCCAGCAGCTTCGGTTCCTTAACAGATACGCAGTATTTT
.,TRBV2,TRBJ2-7,.,CASSEGAGTEQYF,TGTGCCAGCAGTGAAGGGGCGGGGACGGAGCAGTACTTC
.,TRBV7-2,TRBJ2-2,.,CASSLGGAMAGELFF,TGTGCCAGCAGCTTAGGCGGGGCAATGGCCGGGGAGCTGTTTTTT
TRBD1,TRBV6-5,TRBJ2-7,once,CASRVPRDRDREQYF,TGTGCCAGCAGAGTTCCCCGGGACAGGGACAGGGAGCAGTACTTC
.,TRBV4-3,TRBJ2-7,.,CASSPGIPYEQYF,TGCGCCAGCAGCCCAGGGATTCCCTACGAGCAGTACTTC
.,TRBV11-2,TRBJ1-6,once,CASSLSRDYYNSPLHF,TGTGCCAGCAGCTTGTCGCGGGACTACTATAATTCACCCCTCCACTTT
.,TRBV3-1/TRBV3-2,TRBJ2-7,once,CASSQDLARQGEQYF,TGTGCCAGCAGCCAAGATCTGGCCAGGCAGGGCGAGCAGTACTTC
.,TRBV3-1/TRBV3-2,TRBJ2-7,.,CASSLRGVYEQYF,TGTGCCAGCAGCCTCAGGGGGGTCTACGAGCAGTACTTC
TRBD1,TRBV7-9,TRBJ2-1,few,CASSPARGFIGADEQFF,TGTGCCAGCAGCCCCGCCAGGGGGTTTATCGGGGCAGATGAGCAGTTCTTC
.,TRBV12-3/TRBV12-4,TRBJ1-5,few,CASSLAGQPQHF,TGTGCCAGCAGTTTAGCCGGTCAGCCCCAGCATTTT
TRBD1,TRBV25-1,TRBJ2-7,.,CASSETGALTYEQYF,TGTGCCAGCAGTGAAACAGGGGCCCTGACCTACGAGCAGTACTTC
.,TRBV7-2,TRBJ2-5,.,CASSLGLGGPETQYF,TGTGCCAGCAGCTTAGGGCTGGGAGGACCCGAGACCCAGTACTTC
TRBD1,TRBV30,TRBJ1-1,.,CAWSSGDRGLVRPFF,TGTGCCTGGAGTTCGGGGGACAGGGGGCTAGTAAGGCCTTTCTTT
.,TRBV3-1/TRBV3-2,TRBJ1-2,.,CASSRGDGRYTF,TGTGCCAGCAGCCGCGGGGACGGCCGCTACACCTTC
TRBD2,TRBV10-1,TRBJ2-3,.,CASSESRGGADTQYF,TGCGCCAGCAGTGAGAGTCGGGGAGGGGCAGATACGCAGTATTTT